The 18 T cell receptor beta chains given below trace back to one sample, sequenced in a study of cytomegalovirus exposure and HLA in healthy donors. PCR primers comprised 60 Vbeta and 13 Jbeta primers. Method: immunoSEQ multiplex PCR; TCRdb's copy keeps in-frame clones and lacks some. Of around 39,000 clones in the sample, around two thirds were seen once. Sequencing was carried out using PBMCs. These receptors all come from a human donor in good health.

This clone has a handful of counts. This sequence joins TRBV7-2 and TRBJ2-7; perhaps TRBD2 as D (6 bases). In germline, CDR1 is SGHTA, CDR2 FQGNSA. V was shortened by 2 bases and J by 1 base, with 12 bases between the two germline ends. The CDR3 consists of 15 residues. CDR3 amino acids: CASSLIGGESYEQYF. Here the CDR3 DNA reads TGTGCCAGCAGCTTAATCGGCGGGGAGTCCTACGAGCAGTACTTC.

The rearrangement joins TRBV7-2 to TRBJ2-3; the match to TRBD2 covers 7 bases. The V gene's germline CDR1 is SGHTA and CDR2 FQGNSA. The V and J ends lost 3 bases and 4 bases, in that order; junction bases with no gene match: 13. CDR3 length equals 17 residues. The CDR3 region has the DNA TGTGCCAGCAGCTTGATGATGGGGCGGGGGACCTCAGATACGCAGTATTTT. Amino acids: CASSLMMGRGTSDTQYF.

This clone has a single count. In DNA, the CDR3 is TGTGCCAGCAGCCTTATAGCGGGGGGGCAGTTCTTC. Translating gives CASSLIAGGQFF. The J gene is TRBJ2-1, the V gene TRBV2; 10 nucleotides align to TRBD2. Germline V gene sequence: CDR1 SNHLY, CDR2 FYNNEI. Trimming cost V 6 bases and J 12 bases; bases outside gene matches: 5. The CDR3 is 12 residues long. The entire variable domain, with the rest obtained from reference TRBV2 and TRBJ2-1, is as follows: EPEVTQTPSHQVTQMGQEVILRCVPISNHLYFYWYRQILGQKVEFLVSFYNNEISEKSEIFDDQFSVERPDGSNFTLKIRSTKLEDSAMYFCASSLIAGGQFFGPGTRLTVL.

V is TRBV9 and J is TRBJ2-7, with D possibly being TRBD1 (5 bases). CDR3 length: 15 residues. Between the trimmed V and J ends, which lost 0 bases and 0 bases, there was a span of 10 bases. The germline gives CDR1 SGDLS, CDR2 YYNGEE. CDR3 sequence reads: CASSVGPGNSYEQYF. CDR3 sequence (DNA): TGTGCCAGCAGCGTAGGTCCAGGGAACTCCTACGAGCAGTACTTC.

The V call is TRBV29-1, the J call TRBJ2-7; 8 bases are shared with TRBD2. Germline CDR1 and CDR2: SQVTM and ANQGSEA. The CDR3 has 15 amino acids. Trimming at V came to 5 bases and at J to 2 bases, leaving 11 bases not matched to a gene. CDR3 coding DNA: TGCAGCGTTCGGGGTACGAAGCGGGGGACCTACGAGCAGTACTTC. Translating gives CSVRGTKRGTYEQYF.

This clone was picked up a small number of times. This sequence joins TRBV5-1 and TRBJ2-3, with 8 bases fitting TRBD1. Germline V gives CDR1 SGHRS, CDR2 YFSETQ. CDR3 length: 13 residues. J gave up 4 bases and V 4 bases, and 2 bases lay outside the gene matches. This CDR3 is CASSGQGPDTQYF. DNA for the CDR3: TGCGCCAGCAGCGGACAGGGCCCAGATACGCAGTATTTT.

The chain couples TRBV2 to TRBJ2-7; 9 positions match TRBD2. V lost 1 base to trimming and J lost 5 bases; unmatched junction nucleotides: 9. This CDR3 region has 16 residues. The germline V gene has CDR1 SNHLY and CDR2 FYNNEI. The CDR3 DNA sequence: TGTGCCAGCAGTGAAGTGAAGCGGGGGGCGAGGAACGAGCAGTACTTC. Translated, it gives CASSEVKRGARNEQYF.

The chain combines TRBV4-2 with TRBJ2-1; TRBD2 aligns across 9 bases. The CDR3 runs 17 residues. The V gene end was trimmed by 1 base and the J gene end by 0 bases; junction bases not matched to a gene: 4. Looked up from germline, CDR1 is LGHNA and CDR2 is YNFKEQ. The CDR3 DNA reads TGTGCCAGCAGCCAAGCAAGCGGGGGGAGCTCCTACAATGAGCAGTTCTTC. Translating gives CASSQASGGSSYNEQFF.

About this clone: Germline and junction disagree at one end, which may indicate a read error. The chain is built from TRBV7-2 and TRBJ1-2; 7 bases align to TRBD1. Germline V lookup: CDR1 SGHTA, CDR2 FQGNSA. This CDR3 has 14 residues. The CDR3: CVSSKQGSNYGYTF. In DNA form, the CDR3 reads TGTGTCAGCAGCAAACAGGGGTCTAACTATGGCTACACCTTC.

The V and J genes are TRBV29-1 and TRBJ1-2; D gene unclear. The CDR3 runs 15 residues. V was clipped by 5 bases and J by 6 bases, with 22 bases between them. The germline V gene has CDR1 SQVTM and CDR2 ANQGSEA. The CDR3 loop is CSVFLPGTKGDGYTF. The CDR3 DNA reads TGCAGCGTTTTCCTCCCGGGAACGAAAGGCGATGGCTACACCTTC.

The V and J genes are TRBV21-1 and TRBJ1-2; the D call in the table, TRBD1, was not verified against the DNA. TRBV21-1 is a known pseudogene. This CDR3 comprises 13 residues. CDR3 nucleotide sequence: TGTGCCAGCAGGCGCGGGACAGGGGGTGGCTACACCTTC. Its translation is CASRRGTGGGYTF.

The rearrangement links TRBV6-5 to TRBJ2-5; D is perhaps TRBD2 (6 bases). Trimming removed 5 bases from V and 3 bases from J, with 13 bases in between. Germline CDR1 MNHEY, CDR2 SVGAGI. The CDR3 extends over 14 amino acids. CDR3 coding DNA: TGTGCCAGCAGTCAGTCGGGACTGAAAGAGACCCAGTACTTC. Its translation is CASSQSGLKETQYF.

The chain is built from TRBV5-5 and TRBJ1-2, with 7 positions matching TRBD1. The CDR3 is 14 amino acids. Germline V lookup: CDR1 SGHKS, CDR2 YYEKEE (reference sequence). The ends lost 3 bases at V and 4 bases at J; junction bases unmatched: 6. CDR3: CASSSQGTAYGYTF. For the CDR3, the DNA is TGTGCCAGCAGCTCGCAAGGGACAGCCTATGGCTACACCTTC.

Here the CDR3 reads CASSLNRGMDSPLHF. In DNA, the CDR3 is TGTGCCAGCTCATTGAATAGGGGGATGGATTCACCCCTCCACTTT. V is TRBV18 and J is TRBJ1-6; a weak D match, TRBD1 (6 bases). The ends were cut back, 5 bases at V and 8 bases at J, with 16 bases in the middle. CDR1 and CDR2 from the germline V gene are KGHSH and LQKENI. The CDR3 has 15 residues.

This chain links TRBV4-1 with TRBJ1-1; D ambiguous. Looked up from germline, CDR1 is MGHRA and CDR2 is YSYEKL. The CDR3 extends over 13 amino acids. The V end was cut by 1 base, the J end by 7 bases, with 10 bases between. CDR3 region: CASSQGRHVEAFF. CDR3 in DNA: TGCGCCAGCAGCCAAGGACGACACGTTGAAGCTTTCTTT.

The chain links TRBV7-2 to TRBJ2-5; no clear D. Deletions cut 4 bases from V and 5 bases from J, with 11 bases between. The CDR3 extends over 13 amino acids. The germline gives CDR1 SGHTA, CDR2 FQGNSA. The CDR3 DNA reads TGTGCCAGCAGCTACGGTAGGCGGGAGACCCAGTACTTC. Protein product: CASSYGRRETQYF.

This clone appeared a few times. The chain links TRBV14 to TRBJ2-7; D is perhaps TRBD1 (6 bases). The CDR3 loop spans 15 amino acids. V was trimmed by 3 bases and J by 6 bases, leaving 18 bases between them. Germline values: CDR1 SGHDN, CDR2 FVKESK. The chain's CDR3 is CASSHVGTTGVEQYF. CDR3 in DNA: TGTGCCAGCAGCCATGTAGGGACAACCGGGGTCGAGCAGTACTTC.

The CDR3 DNA is TGTGCCAGCAGGGGACAGGGGATCTCTAACTATGGCTACACCTTC. Protein product: CASRGQGISNYGYTF. The V call is TRBV2, the J call TRBJ1-2; TRBD1 matches 10 bases. Germline assignment: CDR1 SNHLY and CDR2 FYNNEI. After removal of 6 bases from V and 0 bases from J, the junction contained 4 bases not matched to a gene. The CDR3 contains 15 residues.